The 14 T cell receptor beta chains below all came from one sample that was sequenced in a study of regulatory T cells in long-lasting Graves disease. As for time point: newly diagnosed GD, antithyroid drugs for less than 3 months. PBMCs were the source of the RNA used for TCR sequencing. CDR3 regions were amplified by Arm-PCR using iRepertoire HTBI primers to build TCR beta libraries. TCRdb re-analysed the multiplex PCR reads in MiXCR, keeping a single row per CDR3 protein. This table holds 680,000 or so distinct CDR3 sequences, 16% found once. The sample also formed part of further work on T cells in Graves' hyperthyroidism and ophthalmopathy.

Sequencing was performed on peripheral blood mononuclear cells (PBMCs), taken at new diagnosis, from a patient treated with antithyroid drugs. The receptors originated from a woman aged 25 to 39 with Graves disease.

The chain is built from TRBV2 and TRBJ1-6; D might be TRBD1 (5 bases). The germline gives CDR1 SNHLY, CDR2 FYNNEI. The V end lost 6 bases, the J end lost 9 bases, and 18 bases lay between the germline ends. The CDR3 totals 15 residues. CDR3 bases: TGTGCCAGCAGCTTAAGCTGGGGCCTTGGTTCACCCCTCCACTTT. Protein product: CASSLSWGLGSPLHF. Drawing the rest from reference TRBV2 and TRBJ1-6, the complete variable domain is EPEVTQTPSHQVTQMGQEVILRCVPISNHLYFYWYRQILGQKVEFLVSFYNNEISEKSEIFDDQFSVERPDGSNFTLKIRSTKLEDSAMYFCASSLSWGLGSPLHFGNGTRLTVT.

This clonotype has ten or more counts. The rearrangement uses TRBV12-3 or TRBV12-4 and TRBJ2-3; D may be TRBD1 or TRBD2 (5 bases each). The CDR3 runs 15 residues. Trimming took off 6 bases at V and 1 base at J, with 14 bases between the two ends. The DNA for the CDR3 is TGTGCCAGCAGGCTCCGGGGCGAGGGCACAGATACGCAGTATTTT. It codes for CASRLRGEGTDTQYF.

This clonotype occurred many times. The V and J genes are TRBV18 and TRBJ1-5; TRBD1 agrees at 7 bases. The CDR3 sequence is 14 residues long. Trimming at V came to 4 bases and at J to 5 bases, leaving 5 bases not matched to a gene. The germline gives CDR1 KGHSH, CDR2 LQKENI. In DNA form, the CDR3 reads TGTGCCAGCTCACAGACAGGGTCCGATCAGCCCCAGCATTTT. This gives the protein CASSQTGSDQPQHF.

This clonotype was counted a few times. The rearrangement links TRBV28 to TRBJ1-3; D not resolved. The germline V gene encodes CDR1 MDHEN and CDR2 SYDVKM. CDR3 length: 13 amino acids. Trimming removed 5 bases from V and 6 bases from J, with 11 bases in between. CDR3 sequence: CASSPGAINTIYF. For the CDR3, the DNA is TGTGCCAGCAGTCCCGGTGCAATAAACACCATATATTTT.

This clonotype was counted many times. The chain uses TRBV6-1 and TRBJ2-5; D ambiguous. V lost 6 bases and J lost 2, with 4 bases in between. The germline gives CDR1 MNHNS, CDR2 SASEGT. CDR3 size: 11 residues. In nucleotides, the CDR3 is TGTGCCAGCAGGGGACAAGAGACCCAGTACTTC. Its translation is CASRGQETQYF.

This clonotype was found many times. The chain is built from TRBV19 and TRBJ2-5; tentative D call: TRBD2 (5 bases). CDR3 length: 15 residues. The ends were cut back, 2 bases at V and 6 bases at J, with 16 bases in the middle. CDR1 is LNHDA and CDR2 is SQIVND in the germline V gene (reference sequence). This chain's CDR3 is CASSIPSGMVQTQYF. The CDR3 DNA follows: TGTGCCAGTAGTATACCCAGCGGCATGGTACAGACCCAGTACTTC.

The rearrangement joins TRBV19 to TRBJ1-5; 7 nucleotides line up with TRBD1. CDR3 length: 13 residues. The germline V gene encodes CDR1 LNHDA and CDR2 SQIVND (reference sequence). The junction had 3 bases not matched to a gene; V was cut back by 3 bases and J by 7 bases. The CDR3 loop is CASSITGDQPQHF. The DNA of the CDR3 is TGTGCCAGTAGTATCACAGGGGACCAGCCCCAGCATTTT. Variable domain in full (rest from reference TRBV19 and TRBJ1-5): DGGITQSPKYLFRKEGQNVTLSCEQNLNHDAMYWYRQDPGQGLRLIYYSQIVNDFQKGDIAEGYSVSREKKESFPLTVTSAQKNPTAFYLCASSITGDQPQHFGDGTRLSIL.

This chain's CDR3 is CASSISSATGELFF. For the CDR3, the DNA is TGTGCCAGTAGTATCTCGTCCGCCACCGGGGAGCTGTTTTTT. V and J are TRBV19 and TRBJ2-2; D ambiguous. CDR1 is LNHDA and CDR2 is SQIVND in the germline V gene (reference sequence). Trimming stripped 3 bases from V and 4 bases from J, with 9 bases between. The CDR3 runs 14 residues.

J is TRBJ1-2 and V is TRBV20-1; 8 positions agree with TRBD1. Germline lookup yields CDR1 DFQATT and CDR2 SNEGSKA (reference sequence). With V trimmed by 5 bases and J by 8 bases, 13 bases remained unmatched. The CDR3 is 14 amino acids. The DNA for the CDR3 is TGCAGTGCTCACAGGGGGACCCTTTCGGGGGGCTACACCTTC. It is translated as CSAHRGTLSGGYTF.

V is TRBV4-1 and J is TRBJ1-5; TRBD1 might be the D (6 bases). This CDR3 contains 15 residues. Germline assignment: CDR1 MGHRA and CDR2 YSYEKL. The V and J ends lost 0 bases and 7 bases respectively, with 13 bases between them. CDR3: CASSQEWGGAQPQHF. CDR3 coding DNA: TGCGCCAGCAGCCAAGAATGGGGGGGCGCACAGCCCCAGCATTTT.

The V and J genes are TRBV4-1 and TRBJ1-2, with D possibly being TRBD1 (5 bases). Germline assignment: CDR1 MGHRA and CDR2 YSYEKL. This CDR3 is 13 amino acids long. V lost 1 base, J lost 11 bases, and 14 bases lay in between. Written as DNA, the CDR3 is TGCGCCAGCAGCCAAGGCGGGTGGGGACCTTACACCTTC. Protein: CASSQGGWGPYTF.

This clonotype was observed a handful of times. The V call is TRBV28, the J call TRBJ1-4; possibly TRBD1 for D (6 bases). The CDR3 loop spans 14 amino acids. V was pared by 8 bases and J by 10 bases, with 20 bases between. The germline CDR1 and CDR2 sequences are MDHEN and SYDVKM. The CDR3 DNA sequence: TGTGCCAGCCGATACCAGGGGTCCGAAGGAAAACTGTTTTTT. Encoded protein: CASRYQGSEGKLFF.

This clonotype was seen at least ten times. The rearrangement joins TRBV28 to TRBJ1-5; tentative D call: TRBD1 (5 bases). V dropped 4 bases and J dropped 12 bases, with 10 bases sitting between them. CDR3 length equals 11 residues. From germline, CDR1 is MDHEN and CDR2 SYDVKM. The DNA for the CDR3 is TGTGCCAGCAGTTCCCGGGACCTCCAGCATTTT. This translates into CASSSRDLQHF. The full variable domain, with the rest looked up from reference TRBV28 and TRBJ1-5, is DVKVTQSSRYLVKRTGEKVFLECVQDMDHENMFWYRQDPGLGLRLIYFSYDVKMKEKGDIPEGYSVSREKKERFSLILESASTNQTSMYLCASSSRDLQHFGDGTRLSIL.

The rearrangement links TRBV15 to TRBJ2-1, with TRBD2 matching over 10 bases. The CDR3 runs 16 residues. V was clipped by 3 bases and J by 8 bases; unmatched bases: 10. The germline gives CDR1 LNHNV, CDR2 YYDKDF (reference sequence). CDR3 DNA: TGTGCCACCAGCAGGGTCCCAGCGGGAGGGCCGGATGAGCAGTTCTTC. Its protein product is CATSRVPAGGPDEQFF.